These 30 T cell receptor beta chains were all obtained from the same sample, sequenced in a study of graft-versus-host responses after intestinal transplantation. For these TCRs, the target antigens are not known. This table comes from immunoSEQ multiplex PCR, and its TCRdb copy is limited to in-frame clones, with some not included. The repertoire has about 130,000 clones, about nine tenths of them found once; the top ten carry approximately 0.2%. The sequenced sample was unstimulated CD4+ T cells sorted from spleen or lymph node cells, obtained before intestinal transplant. These receptor sequences come from a human donor who received an intestinal transplant.

The chain recombines TRBV11-2 with TRBJ1-1; D gene unclear. Per germline, CDR1 SGHAT and CDR2 FQNNGV. The CDR3 is 14 residues long. Between the trimmed V and J ends, which lost 0 bases and 0 bases, there was a span of 5 bases. CDR3 coding DNA: TGTGCCAGCAGCTTAGATAATATGAACACTGAAGCTTTCTTT. It translates to CASSLDNMNTEAFF. Drawing the rest from reference TRBV11-2 and TRBJ1-1, the complete variable domain is EAGVAQSPRYKIIEKRQSVAFWCNPISGHATLYWYQQILGQGPKLLIQFQNNGVVDDSQLPKDRFSAERLKGVDSTLKIQPAKLEDSAVYLCASSLDNMNTEAFFGQGTRLTVV.

V gene TRBV7-1 combines with J gene TRBJ1-5; the D gene is possibly TRBD1 (6 bases). TRBV7-1 is reported as an ORF; its role is uncertain. The CDR3 sequence is 13 residues long. V was pared by 4 bases and J by 7 bases, with 11 bases between. The chain's CDR3 is CASSLVGGQPQHF. The CDR3 nucleotides read TGTGCCAGCAGCTTAGTGGGGGGCCAGCCCCAGCATTTT.

CDR3 in DNA: TGTGCCAGCAGCGCACTTCAGCGGGCCAAGCAGTTCTTC. The encoded protein is CASSALQRAKQFF. This chain uses TRBV27 with TRBJ2-1; D might be TRBD2 (6 bases). The CDR3 contains 13 residues. Germline assignment: CDR1 MNHEY and CDR2 SMNVEV (reference sequence). Trimming left V 6 bases short and J 11 bases short, with 17 bases between.

This clone has just one count. The rearrangement links TRBV11-3 to TRBJ2-1; 10 positions match TRBD2. With V trimmed by 3 bases and J by 6 bases, 8 bases remained unmatched. CDR1 SGHNT and CDR2 YENEEA come from the germline V gene. The CDR3 consists of 16 residues. The CDR3 protein is CASSFSSGSKGNEQFF. As DNA, the CDR3 is TGTGCCAGCAGCTTCTCTAGCGGGAGCAAGGGCAATGAGCAGTTCTTC.

J is TRBJ1-4 and V is TRBV6-5; 9 nucleotides agree with TRBD1. In germline, CDR1 is MNHEY, CDR2 SVGAGI. The V segment lost 0 bases and the J segment 14 bases; nucleotides outside the gene matches: 10. The CDR3 sequence is 15 residues long. DNA of the CDR3: TGTGCCAGCAGTTACTCCACCGGGACAGGGTTAGAGCTGTTTTTT. This sequence encodes CASSYSTGTGLELFF.

The chain couples TRBV7-2 to TRBJ1-1; D might be TRBD1 (5 bases). The CDR3 loop spans 15 amino acids. V lost 3 bases and J lost 3, with 14 bases in between. Germline CDR1 and CDR2: SGHTA and FQGNSA. In DNA, the CDR3 is TGTGCCAGCAGCTTGAACCGGGGACGGGACACTGAAGCTTTCTTT. Its protein is CASSLNRGRDTEAFF.

V gene TRBV29-1 combines with J gene TRBJ2-5; 10 bases match TRBD2. V was clipped by 6 bases and J by 0 bases; unmatched bases: 10. The CDR3 consists of 16 residues. Germline V gene data show CDR1 as SQVTM and CDR2 as ANQGSEA. CDR3 protein: CSVPPDSGRYQETQYF. CDR3 DNA sequence: TGCAGCGTCCCCCCGGATAGCGGGAGGTACCAAGAGACCCAGTACTTC.

CDR3 sequence: CAIGVGTGELFF. Written as DNA, the CDR3 is TGTGCCATCGGGGTTGGGACCGGGGAGCTGTTTTTT. The chain links TRBV10-3 to TRBJ2-2; D gene ambiguous. V shed 8 bases and J shed 5 bases, with 9 bases lying between them. The CDR3 length is 12 residues. The germline gives CDR1 ENHRY, CDR2 SYGVKD.

This clone has only a few counts. This chain uses TRBV18 with TRBJ2-7; no clear D. CDR1 is KGHSH and CDR2 is LQKENI in the germline V gene. Trimming pared 4 bases from V and 1 base from J, leaving 8 bases between. The length of the CDR3 is 13 residues. The CDR3 DNA is TGTGCCAGCTCACGGGAACTTTCCTACGAGCAGTACTTC. Translating gives CASSRELSYEQYF.

In its sample, this clone was seen once. The J gene is TRBJ1-3, the V gene TRBV18; no firm D call. Germline CDR1 and CDR2: KGHSH and LQKENI. The CDR3 totals 16 residues. V lost 3 bases and J 0 bases, leaving 12 bases between the germline ends. Written as DNA, the CDR3 is TGTGCCAGCTCACCCCCGTGGAGGAGCTCTGGAAACACCATATATTTT. Protein product: CASSPPWRSSGNTIYF.

Turning to this clone: At the DNA level, this CDR3 is encoded by other sequences in the same sample as well. The chain is built from TRBV5-1 and TRBJ2-7; D might be TRBD1 (6 bases). Germline loops: CDR1 SGHRS, CDR2 YFSETQ. This CDR3 region has 14 residues. The ends were cut back, 2 bases at V and 0 bases at J, with 9 bases in the middle. CDR3 amino acids: CASSFQGSSYEQYF. The CDR3 coding sequence is TGCGCCAGCAGCTTCCAGGGGTCCTCCTACGAGCAGTACTTC.

J is TRBJ1-5 and V is TRBV10-1; TRBD1 agrees at 8 bases. The CDR3 covers 13 residues. With V trimmed by 2 bases and J by 9 bases, 3 bases remained unmatched. The germline V gene encodes CDR1 WNHNN and CDR2 SYGVQD (reference sequence). CDR3 DNA sequence: TGCGCCAGCAGTGAGGACAGGGGACCGCCCCAGCATTTT. Translating it yields CASSEDRGPPQHF.

This clone was observed a few times. The V call is TRBV19, the J call TRBJ2-7; D is perhaps TRBD1 (6 bases). The CDR3 runs to 14 residues. V lost 5 bases to trimming and J lost 5 bases, with 16 bases between them. Germline V CDR1 and CDR2: LNHDA, SQIVND (reference sequence). DNA of the CDR3: TGTGCCAGTAGTCTCGCCGGGACAATCGACGAGCAGTACTTC. Translation gives CASSLAGTIDEQYF.

The rearrangement uses TRBV9 and TRBJ2-1; D is unresolved. CDR1 is SGDLS and CDR2 is YYNGEE in the germline V gene. This CDR3 has 13 residues. Trimming left V 0 bases short and J 7 bases short, with 8 bases between. The CDR3 nucleotides are TGTGCCAGCAGCGTAGATATTAGGAATGAGCAGTTCTTC. This gives the protein CASSVDIRNEQFF. The full variable domain, rest sourced from reference TRBV9 and TRBJ2-1, is DSGVTQTPKHLITATGQRVTLRCSPRSGDLSVYWYQQSLDQGLQFLIQYYNGEERAKGNILERFSAQQFPDLHSELNLSSLELGDSALYFCASSVDIRNEQFFGPGTRLTVL.

The chain is built from TRBV25-1 and TRBJ2-7, with TRBD1 matching over 11 bases. Germline V CDR1 and CDR2: MGHDK, SYGVNS. The CDR3 spans 15 residues. Unmatched junction bases numbered 9, after V lost 7 bases and J lost 4 bases. Here the CDR3 DNA reads TGTGCCAGCATGGTTCGGACAGGGGGCAATTACGAGCAGTACTTC. Protein sequence: CASMVRTGGNYEQYF.

V is TRBV20-1 and J is TRBJ2-7; possibly TRBD2 for D (6 bases). CDR1 is DFQATT and CDR2 is SNEGSKA in the germline V gene (reference sequence). CDR3 size: 11 residues. V was trimmed by 6 bases and J by 5 bases, leaving 11 bases between them. This CDR3 reads CSAEGRHEQYF. CDR3 nucleotides: TGCAGTGCCGAGGGGAGGCACGAGCAGTACTTC.

This chain links TRBV7-9 with TRBJ1-6; D is undetermined. The V end lost 3 bases, the J end lost 7 bases, and 10 bases lay between the germline ends. Germline values: CDR1 SEHNR, CDR2 FQNEAQ (reference sequence). The CDR3 runs 14 residues. The CDR3 here is CASSFEGGNSPLHF. CDR3 bases: TGTGCCAGCAGCTTTGAGGGTGGCAATTCACCCCTCCACTTT. Combining the CDR3 with reference TRBV7-9 and TRBJ1-6 gives the whole variable domain DTGVSQNPRHKITKRGQNVTFRCDPISEHNRLYWYRQTLGQGPEFLTYFQNEAQLEKSRLLSDRFSAERPKGSFSTLEIQRTEQGDSAMYLCASSFEGGNSPLHFGNGTRLTVT.

This clone was detected once. The J gene is TRBJ2-1, the V gene TRBV6-4; 13 nucleotides match TRBD2. This CDR3 is built from 16 residues. From germline, CDR1 is MRHNA and CDR2 SNTAGT. Trimming cost V 6 bases and J 7 bases; bases outside gene matches: 9. In DNA form, the CDR3 reads TGTGCCAGCAGCCTCGGACTAGCGGGAGTTTTAAATGAGCAGTTCTTC. The encoded protein is CASSLGLAGVLNEQFF.

This sequence joins TRBV6-1 and TRBJ2-5; 12 bases are a match to TRBD2. The J call may be mistaken, given a closer DNA end match to TRBJ2-7. There are 14 residues in the CDR3. CDR1 and CDR2 from the germline V gene are MNHNS and SASEGT. CDR3 residues: CASSPTSGSYEQYF. The DNA of the CDR3 is TGTGCCAGCAGCCCGACTAGCGGGAGCTACGAGCAGTACTTC.

This clone was seen a handful of times. The rearrangement uses TRBV5-5 and TRBJ2-3; TRBD1 or TRBD2 may be the D gene (6 bases each). The CDR3 contains 19 residues. Germline V gene sequence: CDR1 SGHKS, CDR2 YYEKEE (reference sequence). The V and J ends lost 0 bases and 0 bases respectively, with 20 bases between them. CDR3 in amino acids: CASSLVGIGGPLSTDTQYF. The CDR3 DNA follows: TGTGCCAGCAGCTTGGTGGGCATAGGGGGGCCCTTAAGCACAGATACGCAGTATTTT. The complete variable domain, with remaining parts taken from reference TRBV5-5 and TRBJ2-3, reads DAGVTQSPTHLIKTRGQQVTLRCSPISGHKSVSWYQQVLGQGPQFIFQYYEKEERGRGNFPDRFSARQFPNYSSELNVNALLLGDSALYLCASSLVGIGGPLSTDTQYFGPGTRLTVL.

This sequence joins TRBV28 and TRBJ2-1; D may be TRBD2 (6 bases). This CDR3 has 16 amino acids. Germline-derived CDR1 and CDR2 are MDHEN and SYDVKM. Between the trimmed V and J ends, which lost 7 bases and 1 base, there was a span of 17 bases. This CDR3 reads CASTQSAGWSYNEQFF. In DNA, the CDR3 is TGTGCCAGCACCCAGTCGGCGGGGTGGTCCTACAATGAGCAGTTCTTC.

This rearrangement joins TRBV30 to TRBJ1-2; D possibly corresponds to TRBD1 (6 bases). There are 13 residues in the CDR3. CDR1 and CDR2 from the germline V gene are GTSNPN and SVGIG (reference sequence). Trimming took 2 bases from V and 6 from J, leaving 13 bases between them. This chain's CDR3 is CAWSRKNRDGYTF. In DNA form, the CDR3 reads TGTGCCTGGAGTAGGAAAAACAGGGATGGCTACACCTTC.

The V gene is TRBV18, the J gene TRBJ2-2; TRBD2 aligns across 11 bases. There are 20 residues in the CDR3. CDR1 KGHSH and CDR2 LQKENI come from the germline V gene. J lost 0 bases, V lost 4 bases, and 13 bases had no gene match. CDR3: CASSRRVGTSGYANTGELFF. The CDR3 region has the DNA TGTGCCAGCTCACGACGAGTTGGGACTAGCGGATATGCGAACACCGGGGAGCTGTTTTTT. Variable domain in full (rest from reference TRBV18 and TRBJ2-2): NAGVMQNPRHLVRRRGQEARLRCSPMKGHSHVYWYRQLPEEGLKFMVYLQKENIIDESGMPKERFSAEFPKEGPSILRIQQVVRGDSAAYFCASSRRVGTSGYANTGELFFGEGSRLTVL.

The chain's CDR3 is CASSWNREKKSYEQYF. The CDR3 DNA sequence: TGCGCCAGCAGCTGGAACAGGGAAAAAAAGTCCTACGAGCAGTACTTC. The V gene is TRBV5-1, the J gene TRBJ2-5, with a weak D call TRBD1 (6 bases). The J call may be incorrect, as the DNA end agrees better with TRBJ2-7. CDR1 and CDR2 (germline): SGHRS, YFSETQ. This CDR3 has 16 residues.

This clone was found once. This chain joins TRBV4-1 and TRBJ1-5; D is unresolved. V lost 0 bases and J 7 bases, leaving 13 bases between the germline ends. This CDR3 has 15 amino acids. Germline V lookup: CDR1 MGHRA, CDR2 YSYEKL. The CDR3 loop reads CASSQDGPGRQPQHF. In nucleotides, the CDR3 is TGCGCCAGCAGCCAAGATGGTCCGGGGAGGCAGCCCCAGCATTTT.

CDR3 DNA sequence: TGTGCCAGCAGCCAAGACGTTTCTAGCGGAGAGCAGTACTTC. Its translation is CASSQDVSSGEQYF. This chain uses TRBV4-2 with TRBJ2-7; the match to TRBD2 covers 7 bases. The length of the CDR3 is 14 residues. Germline CDR1 LGHNA, CDR2 YNFKEQ. J lost 7 bases, V lost 0 bases, and 6 bases had no gene match.

This clone was seen once. V is TRBV7-9 and J is TRBJ2-3; unclear D gene. This CDR3 spans 11 amino acids. Trimming cost V 3 bases and J 2 bases, with 0 bases left between them. Germline loops: CDR1 SEHNR, CDR2 FQNEAQ (reference sequence). The CDR3 loop is CASSFTDTQYF. The DNA of the CDR3 is TGTGCCAGCAGCTTCACAGATACGCAGTATTTT.

The DNA of the CDR3 is TGTGCCAGCAGCTTAGTTCCAGGTAATGAGCAGTTCTTC. Translated, it gives CASSLVPGNEQFF. V and J are TRBV7-2 and TRBJ2-1; no reliable D call. Germline V gene sequence: CDR1 SGHTA, CDR2 FQGNSA. The CDR3 extends over 13 amino acids. V lost 1 base and J 7 bases, leaving 8 bases between the germline ends.

The chain has TRBV4-1 and TRBJ1-3; 7 bases are shared with TRBD1. Germline V CDR1 and CDR2: MGHRA, YSYEKL. The CDR3 sequence is 14 residues long. Trimming removed 0 bases from V and 16 bases from J; junction bases left unmatched: 12. CDR3 loop: CASSQEAVLDRAYF. CDR3 DNA sequence: TGCGCCAGCAGCCAAGAGGCTGTTCTTGACAGGGCTTATTTT.

This clone was seen a single time. V usage is TRBV15 and J usage is TRBJ1-2; D is undetermined. V was cut by 3 bases and J by 8 bases, with 22 bases left in between. Germline V gene data show CDR1 as LNHNV and CDR2 as YYDKDF (reference sequence). CDR3 size: 16 residues. The CDR3 here is CATSRDLGLGLEGYTF. The CDR3, as DNA: TGTGCCACCAGCAGGGATCTCGGTCTCGGGTTGGAGGGCTACACCTTC. Drawing the rest from reference TRBV15 and TRBJ1-2, the complete variable domain is DAMVIQNPRYQVTQFGKPVTLSCSQTLNHNVMYWYQQKSSQAPKLLFHYYDKDFNNEADTPDNFQSRRPNTSFCFLDIRSPGLGDTAMYLCATSRDLGLGLEGYTFGSGTRLTVV.